The 27 T cell receptor beta chains listed next were all sequenced from one sample in a study of blood T cell repertoires in COVID-19. The protocol was immunoSEQ multiplex PCR, while the TCRdb copy is restricted to in-frame clones and leaves out a portion. The profile shows 300,000 to 400,000 clones, about 90% of them singletons. Input material: PBMCs or T cells enriched from blood (not recorded which). These receptors were taken from a woman in her thirties who had recovered from COVID-19.

The chain joins TRBV4-3 to TRBJ1-1; a possible D gene is TRBD1 (6 bases). The CDR3 runs to 15 residues. V lost 1 base to trimming and J lost 4 bases, with 13 bases between them. In germline, CDR1 is LGHNA, CDR2 YSLEER. This chain's CDR3 is CASSQAWRQATEAFF. In DNA form, the CDR3 reads TGCGCCAGCAGCCAAGCTTGGAGACAGGCCACTGAAGCTTTCTTT.

The chain joins TRBV27 to TRBJ1-6, with unresolved D. There are 19 residues in the CDR3. Trimming removed 4 bases from V and 0 bases from J, with 19 bases in between. The germline V gene encodes CDR1 MNHEY and CDR2 SMNVEV (reference sequence). CDR3 in amino acids: CASSSSAQDGRSYNSPLHF. DNA of the CDR3: TGTGCCAGCAGTTCTAGCGCCCAGGACGGACGCTCCTATAATTCACCCCTCCACTTT.

This clone appeared a few times. The chain recombines TRBV29-1 with TRBJ1-6; D may be TRBD1 (5 bases). Germline CDR1 SQVTM, CDR2 ANQGSEA. The V gene lost 6 bases and the J gene lost 9 bases, with 18 bases spanning the gap. The CDR3 consists of 14 residues. The CDR3 bases are TGCAGCGTCCAAACTGCGGGGGTCGGTTCACCCCTCCACTTT. Translated: CSVQTAGVGSPLHF. The full variable domain, rest sourced from reference TRBV29-1 and TRBJ1-6, is SAVISQKPSRDICQRGTSLTIQCQVDSQVTMMFWYRQQPGQSLTLIATANQGSEATYESGFVIDKFPISRPNLTFSTLTVSNMSPEDSSIYLCSVQTAGVGSPLHFGNGTRLTVT.

This clone was detected only a few times. Other nucleotide sequences in the sample specify the same CDR3. The chain is built from TRBV5-1 and TRBJ1-5; the match to TRBD1 covers 7 bases. V lost 4 bases, J lost 2 bases, and 3 bases stayed unmatched. The V gene's germline CDR1 is SGHRS and CDR2 YFSETQ. The CDR3 runs 14 residues. The CDR3 coding sequence is TGCGCCAGCAGCAGCGGACAGGGCAATCAGCCCCAGCATTTT. Protein sequence: CASSSGQGNQPQHF.

The rearrangement uses TRBV5-5 and TRBJ2-3; 9 bases are shared with TRBD1. Germline V CDR1 and CDR2: SGHKS, YYEKEE (reference sequence). Trimming removed 1 base from V and 5 bases from J; junction bases left unmatched: 17. CDR3 length equals 19 residues. CDR3 region: CASSLMLQGALRIRDTQYF. The CDR3 bases are TGTGCCAGCAGCTTGATGCTACAGGGGGCCCTCCGGATCCGAGATACGCAGTATTTT.

This chain connects TRBV5-8 to TRBJ1-2; D is perhaps TRBD1 (5 bases). V lost 0 bases to trimming and J lost 4 bases, with 10 bases between them. This CDR3 region has 14 residues. Germline CDR1 is SGHTS and CDR2 is YDEGEE. The CDR3 loop is CASSLAGGVYGYTF. CDR3 DNA sequence: TGTGCCAGCAGCTTGGCCGGAGGGGTCTATGGCTACACCTTC.

This chain connects TRBV4-2 to TRBJ2-1; 8 bases agree with TRBD2. Germline CDR1 is LGHNA and CDR2 is YNFKEQ. J lost 2 bases, V lost 0 bases, and 3 bases had no gene match. The CDR3 is made up of 16 amino acids. CDR3 nucleotides: TGTGCCAGCAGCCAAGACAGCGGGGGTACCTACAATGAGCAGTTCTTC. Translation: CASSQDSGGTYNEQFF.

The genes are TRBV6-5 and TRBJ1-2, with no clear D. There are 14 residues in the CDR3. The V and J ends lost 2 bases and 6 bases respectively, with 13 bases between them. CDR1 is MNHEY and CDR2 is SVGAGI in the germline V gene. The CDR3 nucleotides are TGTGCCAGCAGTTACGGAGGGCCCTCGAATGGCTACACCTTC. Translating gives CASSYGGPSNGYTF.

The chain recombines TRBV7-2 with TRBJ2-1; 7 nucleotides line up with TRBD2. CDR1 is SGHTA and CDR2 is FQGNSA in the germline V gene. The CDR3 is made up of 16 amino acids. The junction had 9 bases not matched to a gene; V was cut back by 1 base and J by 6 bases. The CDR3, as DNA: TGTGCCAGCAGCTTAGGGACTAGATCTCTCCGCAATGAGCAGTTCTTC. Amino acid sequence: CASSLGTRSLRNEQFF.

The chain is built from TRBV29-1 and TRBJ1-2; 7 bases map to TRBD1. V shed 4 bases, J shed 0 bases, and the junction held 8 bases outside the gene matches. CDR3 length: 15 residues. Germline V gene data show CDR1 as SQVTM and CDR2 as ANQGSEA. CDR3 region: CSVVRQGFANYGYTF. The DNA of the CDR3 is TGCAGCGTTGTGAGACAGGGATTTGCTAACTATGGCTACACCTTC.

The V gene is TRBV28, the J gene TRBJ2-5; possible D gene TRBD2, 7 bases. The CDR3 is made up of 16 amino acids. Germline V CDR1 and CDR2: MDHEN, SYDVKM. V dropped 6 bases and J dropped 1 base, with 18 bases sitting between them. The CDR3 DNA sequence: TGTGCCAGCAGCCGGTGGGGGGGCACCACCCAAGAGACCCAGTACTTC. Its protein product is CASSRWGGTTQETQYF.

The chain combines TRBV12-3 or TRBV12-4 with TRBJ1-2, with 8 bases lining up with TRBD1. J lost 4 bases, V lost 6 bases, and 4 bases had no gene match. The CDR3 spans 13 residues. CDR3 DNA sequence: TGTGCCAGCAGAGCCGGGACAGGCTATGGCTACACCTTC. It codes for CASRAGTGYGYTF.

This chain links TRBV18 with TRBJ2-7; TRBD2 is a possible D gene (7 bases). The CDR3 is made up of 15 amino acids. V shed 1 base and J shed 5 bases, with 15 bases lying between them. Germline values: CDR1 KGHSH, CDR2 LQKENI. Here the CDR3 DNA reads TGTGCCAGCTCACCACGGGAAGGGGGGGGGAACGAGCAGTACTTC. Amino acids: CASSPREGGGNEQYF. Filled out from reference TRBV18 and TRBJ2-7, the complete variable domain reads NAGVMQNPRHLVRRRGQEARLRCSPMKGHSHVYWYRQLPEEGLKFMVYLQKENIIDESGMPKERFSAEFPKEGPSILRIQQVVRGDSAAYFCASSPREGGGNEQYFGPGTRLTVT.

The chain links TRBV5-1 to TRBJ2-5, with D tentatively TRBD1 (6 bases). Trimming pared 2 bases from V and 3 bases from J, leaving 11 bases between. CDR1 is SGHRS and CDR2 is YFSETQ in the germline V gene. This CDR3 has 14 amino acids. The CDR3: CASSFRDTKETQYF. The DNA of the CDR3 is TGCGCCAGCAGCTTCCGGGACACGAAAGAGACCCAGTACTTC.

The chain is built from TRBV6-5 and TRBJ2-7, with D unclear. Per germline, CDR1 MNHEY and CDR2 SVGAGI. The CDR3 loop spans 12 amino acids. The germline V and J ends were trimmed by 2 bases and 5 bases, with 7 bases remaining between them. The CDR3 DNA sequence: TGTGCCAGCAGTTACAATCTCGACGAGCAGTACTTC. As protein: CASSYNLDEQYF.

The rearrangement links TRBV29-1 to TRBJ2-5; 10 nucleotides agree with TRBD1. The CDR3 has 14 residues. Germline CDR1 reads SQVTM; CDR2 reads ANQGSEA. Trimming took 1 base from V and 5 from J; bases not matched to a gene: 4. The CDR3 sequence is CSVEGPTGGETQYF. The CDR3 nucleotides read TGCAGCGTTGAAGGGCCGACAGGGGGCGAGACCCAGTACTTC.

This clone was found a few times. V usage is TRBV29-1 and J usage is TRBJ2-1, with 7 bases identical to TRBD1. V gave up 3 bases and J gave up 5 bases; unmatched junction bases: 4. Germline V gene data show CDR1 as SQVTM and CDR2 as ANQGSEA. The CDR3 has 13 amino acids. The CDR3 spells CSVDTGANNEQFF. In DNA, the CDR3 is TGCAGCGTTGATACAGGGGCGAACAATGAGCAGTTCTTC.

The V and J genes are TRBV9 and TRBJ2-3, with D maybe TRBD2 (6 bases). The germline CDR1 and CDR2 sequences are SGDLS and YYNGEE. V was clipped by 4 bases and J by 2 bases, with 14 bases between them. The CDR3 is made up of 15 amino acids. Here the CDR3 reads CASSLRLDNTDTQYF. The CDR3 DNA sequence: TGTGCCAGCAGCCTACGACTAGACAACACAGATACGCAGTATTTT.

CDR3 bases: TGTGCCAGCAGTTTAATAGGGACAGGGGATGAAAAACTGTTTTTT. Encoded protein: CASSLIGTGDEKLFF. The chain carries TRBV28 and TRBJ1-4; 10 bases match TRBD1. This CDR3 spans 15 amino acids. Losses at the gene ends were 2 bases for V and 6 bases for J; bases not matched to a gene: 3. Germline CDR1 and CDR2: MDHEN and SYDVKM.

This rearrangement joins TRBV5-4 to TRBJ2-2; D perhaps matches TRBD1 (6 bases). The CDR3 is 17 amino acids. Germline V gene data show CDR1 as SGHNT and CDR2 as YYREEE (reference sequence). Trimming left V 0 bases short and J 5 bases short, with 17 bases between. The CDR3 sequence: CASSLEPRNQGTGELFF. In DNA, the CDR3 is TGTGCCAGCAGCTTGGAGCCCCGGAACCAGGGGACCGGGGAGCTGTTTTTT.

As regards this clone: One end of the junction does not line up with germline, which may come from a read error. CDR3 sequence: CASTLGRGVYNEQFF. For the CDR3, the DNA is TGTGCCAGCACCTTGGGGCGGGGGGTCTACAATGAGCAGTTCTTC. This chain links TRBV5-4 with TRBJ2-1, with TRBD2 matching 8 bases. The CDR3 loop spans 15 amino acids. CDR1 and CDR2 (germline): SGHNT, YYREEE (reference sequence). Full variable domain (remainder filled in from reference TRBV5-4 and TRBJ2-1): ETGVTQSPTHLIKTRGQQVTLRCSSQSGHNTVSWYQQALGQGPQFIFQYYREEENGRGNFPPRFSGLQFPNYSSELNVNALELDDSALYLCASTLGRGVYNEQFFGPGTRLTVL.

The J gene is TRBJ2-5, the V gene TRBV24-1; a possible D gene is TRBD1 (5 bases). Per germline, CDR1 KGHDR and CDR2 SFDVKD. There are 13 residues in the CDR3. The V and J ends lost 4 bases and 5 bases respectively, with 10 bases between them. The CDR3 DNA is TGTGCCACCAGTGACTCAGGGATGGAGACCCAGTACTTC. Amino acids: CATSDSGMETQYF.

A remark on this clone: The same CDR3 can be traced to other DNA sequences in this sample. The chain couples TRBV27 to TRBJ1-2; D ambiguous. There are 13 residues in the CDR3. Between the trimmed V and J ends, which lost 3 bases and 8 bases, there was a span of 13 bases. Germline V lookup: CDR1 MNHEY, CDR2 SMNVEV (reference sequence). This chain's CDR3 is CASSLGGRGGYTF. The DNA of the CDR3 is TGTGCCAGCAGTTTGGGCGGGCGAGGGGGCTACACCTTC.

This clone was counted a single time. Other DNA variants within this sample encode the same CDR3. This chain joins TRBV7-7 and TRBJ2-7; 8 bases line up with TRBD1. Germline CDR1 and CDR2: SSHAT and FNYEAQ (reference sequence). J was trimmed by 0 bases and V by 5 bases; bases with no gene match: 6. The CDR3 has 15 residues. CDR3 residues: CASSLGQGSSYEQYF. As DNA, the CDR3 is TGTGCCAGCAGCCTAGGACAGGGCAGCTCCTACGAGCAGTACTTC.

The chain links TRBV7-7 to TRBJ2-3; 12 nucleotides agree with TRBD2. Germline V CDR1 and CDR2: SSHAT, FNYEAQ (reference sequence). V shed 4 bases and J 5 bases; nucleotides not matched to a gene: 16. The CDR3 spans 19 residues. Here the CDR3 DNA reads TGTGCCAGCAGCTGGGCCAAGAGACTAGCGGGGGTATGGGGAGATACGCAGTATTTT. Protein sequence: CASSWAKRLAGVWGDTQYF.

The rearrangement uses TRBV30 and TRBJ2-7, with 7 bases lining up with TRBD2. The junction had 5 bases not matched to a gene; V was cut back by 0 bases and J by 0 bases. The CDR3 loop spans 15 amino acids. CDR1 is GTSNPN and CDR2 is SVGIG in the germline V gene (reference sequence). Here the CDR3 DNA reads TGTGCCTGGAGTGTACGGCGGGGGAGCTCCTACGAGCAGTACTTC. It codes for CAWSVRRGSSYEQYF.

J is TRBJ1-2 and V is TRBV20-1; D gene unclear. CDR1 DFQATT and CDR2 SNEGSKA come from the germline V gene (reference sequence). The CDR3 loop spans 10 amino acids. V was pared by 0 bases and J by 13 bases, with 9 bases between. CDR3 protein: CSAREFSSTF. DNA of the CDR3: TGCAGTGCTAGAGAGTTCTCTTCCACCTTC.